This is a list of T cell receptor beta chains from one sample in a study of T-cell reconstitution after alpha-beta-depleted transplantation in children. From the PCR reads, TCRdb called clonotypes with MiXCR, one entry per CDR3 protein. Of approximately 270,000 distinct CDR3 sequences in the sample, about 24% were seen once. This specimen consisted of PBMCs, mostly from graft donor cells, obtained 360 days after TCRalphabeta/CD19-depleted stem cell transplant. The source is a female patient aged 2-9 years who had a stem cell transplant for congenital amegakaryocytic thrombocytopenia, so the T cells may come from the graft donor. Each CDR3 is given with its conserved first and last residue. Each record gives: clone size, V gene, J gene, D gene, CDR3 protein, CDR3 DNA. D genes are given only for firm matches. Clone size is not always given. Where it is, it says once, few, many or a class for expanded clones.

abundance: many
v_gene: TRBV6-1
j_gene: TRBJ1-1
d_gene: .
CDR3aa: CASSDFGTPNTEAFF
CDR3nt: TGTGCCAGCAGTGACTTCGGGACACCTAACACTGAAGCTTTCTTT

abundance: few
v_gene: TRBV7-2
j_gene: TRBJ2-3
d_gene: .
CDR3aa: CASSLEVYPTDTQYF
CDR3nt: TGTGCCAGCAGCTTAGAAGTTTACCCCACAGATACGCAGTATTTT

abundance: few
v_gene: TRBV7-9
j_gene: TRBJ1-1
d_gene: TRBD1
CDR3aa: CASSSGGRTEAFF
CDR3nt: TGTGCCAGCAGCTCAGGGGGTAGGACTGAAGCTTTCTTT

abundance: .
v_gene: TRBV7-6
j_gene: TRBJ1-4
d_gene: TRBD1
CDR3aa: CASSPRQGWDEKLFF
CDR3nt: TGTGCCAGCAGCCCACGACAGGGTTGGGATGAAAAACTGTTTTTT

abundance: .
v_gene: TRBV5-1
j_gene: TRBJ2-5
d_gene: TRBD2
CDR3aa: CASRTSGSPETQYF
CDR3nt: TGCGCCAGCAGGACTAGCGGGAGCCCAGAGACCCAGTACTTC

abundance: .
v_gene: TRBV24-1
j_gene: TRBJ2-3
d_gene: .
CDR3aa: CATGAGASTDTQYF
CDR3nt: TGTGCCACCGGAGCGGGTGCTAGCACAGATACGCAGTATTTT

abundance: many
v_gene: TRBV29-1
j_gene: TRBJ2-3
d_gene: TRBD1
CDR3aa: CSVGATGASTDTQYF
CDR3nt: TGCAGCGTGGGGGCTACAGGGGCGAGCACAGATACGCAGTATTTT

abundance: few
v_gene: TRBV25-1
j_gene: TRBJ2-3
d_gene: .
CDR3aa: CASSEYWETDTQYF
CDR3nt: TGTGCCAGCAGTGAATACTGGGAGACAGATACGCAGTATTTT

abundance: .
v_gene: TRBV28
j_gene: TRBJ1-1
d_gene: TRBD1
CDR3aa: CASSSGGRGTEAFF
CDR3nt: TGTGCCAGCAGTTCAGGGGGCAGGGGGACTGAAGCTTTCTTT

abundance: .
v_gene: TRBV11-3
j_gene: TRBJ2-1
d_gene: .
CDR3aa: CASSLGAREQFF
CDR3nt: TGTGCCAGCAGCTTAGGTGCACGGGAGCAGTTCTTC

abundance: few
v_gene: TRBV14
j_gene: TRBJ2-3
d_gene: .
CDR3aa: CASSQGFTASTDTQYF
CDR3nt: TGTGCCAGCAGCCAAGGATTTACAGCTAGCACAGATACGCAGTATTTT

abundance: many
v_gene: TRBV10-3
j_gene: TRBJ2-2
d_gene: TRBD1
CDR3aa: CAISEPRGLNTGELFF
CDR3nt: TGTGCCATCAGTGAGCCCAGGGGGCTGAACACCGGGGAGCTGTTTTTT

abundance: few
v_gene: TRBV12-3/TRBV12-4
j_gene: TRBJ1-1
d_gene: .
CDR3aa: CASSEQGRFTEAFF
CDR3nt: TGTGCCAGCAGTGAACAGGGAAGGTTCACTGAAGCTTTCTTT

abundance: few
v_gene: TRBV6-5
j_gene: TRBJ1-2
d_gene: .
CDR3aa: CASSRDNYGYTF
CDR3nt: TGTGCCAGCAGCCGGGACAACTATGGCTACACCTTC

abundance: .
v_gene: TRBV5-6
j_gene: TRBJ2-7
d_gene: .
CDR3aa: CASSFIAVTPHGEQYF
CDR3nt: TGTGCCAGCAGCTTTATCGCGGTGACACCCCATGGAGAGCAGTACTTC

abundance: .
v_gene: TRBV20-1
j_gene: TRBJ1-2
d_gene: .
CDR3aa: CSAEAGHYGYTF
CDR3nt: TGCAGTGCTGAGGCGGGGCATTATGGCTACACCTTC

abundance: few
v_gene: TRBV19
j_gene: TRBJ1-2
d_gene: .
CDR3aa: CASSMDRDLRYTF
CDR3nt: TGTGCCAGTAGTATGGACAGAGACCTTCGCTACACCTTC

abundance: .
v_gene: TRBV6-5
j_gene: TRBJ2-7
d_gene: .
CDR3aa: CASSYQPSYEQYF
CDR3nt: TGTGCCAGCAGTTACCAACCGTCCTACGAGCAGTACTTC

abundance: .
v_gene: TRBV24-1
j_gene: TRBJ2-3
d_gene: .
CDR3aa: CATSDPNTDTQYF
CDR3nt: TGTGCCACCAGTGATCCCAACACAGATACGCAGTATTTT

abundance: .
v_gene: TRBV20-1
j_gene: TRBJ1-5
d_gene: TRBD1
CDR3aa: CSASSGQGFQPQHF
CDR3nt: TGCAGTGCTAGCTCTGGACAGGGCTTTCAGCCCCAGCATTTT

abundance: few
v_gene: TRBV4-1
j_gene: TRBJ2-2
d_gene: .
CDR3aa: CASSQGLMEIWTGELFF
CDR3nt: TGCGCCAGCAGCCAAGGTTTGATGGAGATATGGACCGGGGAGCTGTTTTTT

abundance: .
v_gene: TRBV12-3/TRBV12-4
j_gene: TRBJ2-4
d_gene: TRBD1
CDR3aa: CASSGQGSRNIQYF
CDR3nt: TGTGCCAGCAGCGGACAGGGTAGTAGGAACATTCAGTACTTC

abundance: few
v_gene: TRBV12-5
j_gene: TRBJ2-6
d_gene: .
CDR3aa: CASGLVLKTVDAGANVLTF
CDR3nt: TGTGCTAGTGGTTTGGTACTTAAGACAGTGGATGCTGGGGCCAACGTCCTGACTTTC

abundance: .
v_gene: TRBV24-1
j_gene: TRBJ2-1
d_gene: .
CDR3aa: CATSKSGAQRGQFF
CDR3nt: TGTGCCACCAGCAAGTCCGGAGCCCAACGGGGGCAGTTCTTC

abundance: .
v_gene: TRBV27
j_gene: TRBJ1-5
d_gene: TRBD1
CDR3aa: CASSRTGNRSNQPQHF
CDR3nt: TGTGCCAGCAGCCGGACAGGGAACCGGAGCAATCAGCCCCAGCATTTT

abundance: few
v_gene: TRBV29-1
j_gene: TRBJ1-2
d_gene: .
CDR3aa: CSVVGFYGYTF
CDR3nt: TGCAGCGTTGTGGGCTTTTATGGCTACACCTTC

abundance: many
v_gene: TRBV5-6
j_gene: TRBJ2-5
d_gene: .
CDR3aa: CASSWFVVAEHQETQYF
CDR3nt: TGTGCCAGCAGCTGGTTTGTGGTAGCGGAGCACCAAGAGACCCAGTACTTC

abundance: .
v_gene: TRBV27
j_gene: TRBJ2-3
d_gene: TRBD2
CDR3aa: CASSFWGGDTDTQYF
CDR3nt: TGTGCCAGCAGTTTCTGGGGAGGGGACACAGATACGCAGTATTTT

abundance: many
v_gene: TRBV3-1
j_gene: TRBJ2-1
d_gene: .
CDR3aa: CASSLWAGYNEQFF
CDR3nt: TGTGCCAGCAGCCTCTGGGCTGGTTACAATGAGCAGTTCTTC

abundance: .
v_gene: TRBV27
j_gene: TRBJ2-4
d_gene: TRBD2
CDR3aa: CASPALGLAGGLKNIQYF
CDR3nt: TGTGCCAGCCCGGCCTTAGGACTAGCGGGGGGCCTTAAAAACATTCAGTACTTC

abundance: .
v_gene: TRBV20-1
j_gene: TRBJ1-1
d_gene: .
CDR3aa: CSARVGHKLEAFF
CDR3nt: TGCAGTGCTAGAGTGGGCCATAAACTTGAAGCTTTCTTT

abundance: .
v_gene: TRBV11-2
j_gene: TRBJ2-7
d_gene: TRBD2
CDR3aa: CASSFEGTSDYEQYF
CDR3nt: TGTGCCAGCAGCTTCGAAGGGACTAGCGACTACGAGCAGTACTTC

abundance: .
v_gene: TRBV6-5
j_gene: TRBJ1-1
d_gene: TRBD1
CDR3aa: CASSYFGTGMNTEAFF
CDR3nt: TGTGCCAGCAGTTACTTCGGGACAGGGATGAACACTGAAGCTTTCTTT

abundance: .
v_gene: TRBV27
j_gene: TRBJ2-1
d_gene: .
CDR3aa: CASNKESSYNEQFF
CDR3nt: TGTGCCAGCAATAAGGAAAGCTCCTACAATGAGCAGTTCTTC

abundance: few
v_gene: TRBV20-1
j_gene: TRBJ2-1
d_gene: TRBD2
CDR3aa: CSARPPAGGYNEQFF
CDR3nt: TGCAGTGCTAGACCTCCCGCGGGGGGATACAATGAGCAGTTCTTC

abundance: .
v_gene: TRBV18
j_gene: TRBJ2-7
d_gene: .
CDR3aa: CASSPATGLRDEQYF
CDR3nt: TGTGCCAGCTCACCGGCAACAGGGCTACGGGACGAGCAGTACTTC

abundance: .
v_gene: TRBV3-1
j_gene: TRBJ1-5
d_gene: .
CDR3aa: CASSLTVNQPQHF
CDR3nt: TGTGCCAGCAGCCTGACAGTCAATCAGCCCCAGCATTTT

abundance: .
v_gene: TRBV9
j_gene: TRBJ2-2
d_gene: TRBD2
CDR3aa: CASSVVGGFPGELFF
CDR3nt: TGTGCCAGCAGCGTAGTGGGGGGGTTCCCCGGGGAGCTGTTTTTT

abundance: few
v_gene: TRBV9
j_gene: TRBJ2-2
d_gene: .
CDR3aa: CASSALRGVTGELFF
CDR3nt: TGTGCCAGCAGCGCCCTACGGGGAGTCACCGGGGAGCTGTTTTTT

abundance: few
v_gene: TRBV5-5
j_gene: TRBJ2-5
d_gene: .
CDR3aa: CASKEGQETQYF
CDR3nt: TGTGCCAGCAAGGAAGGTCAAGAGACCCAGTACTTC

abundance: few
v_gene: TRBV15
j_gene: TRBJ2-5
d_gene: .
CDR3aa: CATSRERIQQETQYF
CDR3nt: TGTGCCACCAGCAGAGAAAGGATCCAGCAAGAGACCCAGTACTTC

abundance: .
v_gene: TRBV12-3/TRBV12-4
j_gene: TRBJ2-3
d_gene: .
CDR3aa: CASRRRTYGSDTQYF
CDR3nt: TGTGCCAGCAGACGCCGGACCTATGGATCGGATACGCAGTATTTT

abundance: few
v_gene: TRBV6-2/TRBV6-3
j_gene: TRBJ2-7
d_gene: TRBD1
CDR3aa: CASKGQSYEQYF
CDR3nt: TGTGCCAGCAAGGGACAGTCCTACGAGCAGTACTTC

abundance: few
v_gene: TRBV28
j_gene: TRBJ1-5
d_gene: .
CDR3aa: CASSQETLFFGQHF
CDR3nt: TGTGCCAGCAGTCAGGAGACCCTCTTCTTTGGCCAGCATTTT